These 3 T cell receptor beta chains were sequenced from one sample in a study of blood T cell repertoires in COVID-19. Libraries were prepared by immunoSEQ multiplex PCR; TCRdb keeps only in-frame clonotypes and omits some of them. Among 250,000 or so clones listed, 70% to 90% were seen once. Source material: PBMCs or T cells enriched from blood (not recorded which). Source of these receptors: a woman aged 45 to 65 who had been exposed to COVID-19.

This chain uses TRBV28 with TRBJ2-5; weak D call: TRBD1 (6 bases). This CDR3 comprises 14 residues. Germline-derived CDR1 and CDR2 are MDHEN and SYDVKM. The germline V and J ends were trimmed by 8 bases and 2 bases, with 15 bases remaining between them. The CDR3 spells CASDIGGGQETQYF. CDR3 nucleotides: TGTGCCAGCGATATTGGGGGCGGGCAAGAGACCCAGTACTTC.

With regard to this clone: Other DNA variants within this sample encode the same CDR3. The chain combines TRBV11-2 with TRBJ1-1, with D possibly being TRBD1 (6 bases). With 0 bases removed from V and 5 bases from J, the gap between germline ends came to 7 bases. The germline gives CDR1 SGHAT, CDR2 FQNNGV. The CDR3 spans 13 residues. DNA of the CDR3: TGTGCCAGCAGCTTAGAGAGGGGGACTGAAGCTTTCTTT. The encoded protein is CASSLERGTEAFF.

This clone was counted a few times. V usage is TRBV30 and J usage is TRBJ1-1; D is unclear. Trimming took 2 bases from V and 4 from J, leaving 17 bases between them. CDR3 length equals 15 residues. Germline V gives CDR1 GTSNPN, CDR2 SVGIG (reference sequence). CDR3: CAWSPPALSGTEAFF. In nucleotides, the CDR3 is TGTGCCTGGAGTCCCCCTGCTCTGTCCGGCACTGAAGCTTTCTTT.